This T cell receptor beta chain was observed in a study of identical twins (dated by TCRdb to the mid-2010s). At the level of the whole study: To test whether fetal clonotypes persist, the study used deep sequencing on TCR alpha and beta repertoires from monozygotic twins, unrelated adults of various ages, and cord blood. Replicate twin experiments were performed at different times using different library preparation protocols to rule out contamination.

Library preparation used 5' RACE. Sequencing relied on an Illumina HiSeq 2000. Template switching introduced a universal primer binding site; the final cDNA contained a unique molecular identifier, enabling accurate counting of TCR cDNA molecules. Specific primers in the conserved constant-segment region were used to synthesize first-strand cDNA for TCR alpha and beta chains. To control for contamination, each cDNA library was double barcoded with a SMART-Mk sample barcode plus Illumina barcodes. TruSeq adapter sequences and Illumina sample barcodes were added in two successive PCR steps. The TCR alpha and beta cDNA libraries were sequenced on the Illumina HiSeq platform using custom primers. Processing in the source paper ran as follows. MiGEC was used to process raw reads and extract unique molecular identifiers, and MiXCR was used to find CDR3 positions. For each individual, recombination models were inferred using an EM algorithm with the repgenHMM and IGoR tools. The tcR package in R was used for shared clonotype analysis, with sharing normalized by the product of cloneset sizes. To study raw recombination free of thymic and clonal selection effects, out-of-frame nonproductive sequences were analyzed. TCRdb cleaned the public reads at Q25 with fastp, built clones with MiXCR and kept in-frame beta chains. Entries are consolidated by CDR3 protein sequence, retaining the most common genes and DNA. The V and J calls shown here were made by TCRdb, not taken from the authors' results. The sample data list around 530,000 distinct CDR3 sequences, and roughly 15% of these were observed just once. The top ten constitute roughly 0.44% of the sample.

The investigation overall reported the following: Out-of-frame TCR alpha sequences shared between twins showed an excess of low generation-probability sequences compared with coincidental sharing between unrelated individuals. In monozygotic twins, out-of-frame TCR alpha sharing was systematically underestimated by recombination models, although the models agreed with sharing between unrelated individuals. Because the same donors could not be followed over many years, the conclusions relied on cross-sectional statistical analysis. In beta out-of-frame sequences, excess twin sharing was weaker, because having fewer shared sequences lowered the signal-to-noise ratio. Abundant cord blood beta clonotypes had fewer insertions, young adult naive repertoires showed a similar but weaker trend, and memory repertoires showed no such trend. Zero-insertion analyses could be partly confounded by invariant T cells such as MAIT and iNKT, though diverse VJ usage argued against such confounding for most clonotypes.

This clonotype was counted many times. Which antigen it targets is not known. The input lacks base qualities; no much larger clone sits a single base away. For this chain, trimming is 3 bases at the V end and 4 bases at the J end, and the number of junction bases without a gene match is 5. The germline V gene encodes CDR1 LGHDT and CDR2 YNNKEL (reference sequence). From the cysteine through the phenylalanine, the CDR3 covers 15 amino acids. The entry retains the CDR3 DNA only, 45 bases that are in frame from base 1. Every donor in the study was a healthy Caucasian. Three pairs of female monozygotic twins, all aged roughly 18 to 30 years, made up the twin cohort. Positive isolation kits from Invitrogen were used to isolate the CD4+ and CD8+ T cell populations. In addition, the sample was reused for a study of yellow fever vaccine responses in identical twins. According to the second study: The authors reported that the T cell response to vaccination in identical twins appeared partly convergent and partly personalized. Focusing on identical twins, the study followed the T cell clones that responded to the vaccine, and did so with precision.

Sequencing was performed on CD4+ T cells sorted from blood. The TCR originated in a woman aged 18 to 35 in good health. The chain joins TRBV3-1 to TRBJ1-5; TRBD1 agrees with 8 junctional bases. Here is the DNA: TGTGCCAGCAGCCAGGGGACAGGTGCGAATCAGCCCCAGCATTTT. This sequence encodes CASSQGTGANQPQHF.